The 14 T cell receptor beta chains given below trace back to one sample, sequenced in a study of vaccination effects on CD4 cells after COVID-19 (dated by TCRdb to the early 2020s). In the ViraFEST assay, PBMC were stimulated with viral peptide pools, and TCR sequencing was then used to find antigen-specific CD4+ T cell clonotypes based on their expansion. After roughly 11 days of culture, CD4+ T cells were isolated with the EasySep CD4+ T cell isolation kit. Two doses of either the BNT162b2 or the mRNA-1273 mRNA SARS-CoV-2 vaccine were administered to participants. The library came from the immunoSEQ multiplex PCR assay. Sourced from immuneACCESS, this table was stored by TCRdb with only in-frame sequences that have V and J called. A share of the clones is absent; for the studies checked, an unresolved V gene accounts for under half, and the remainder has no known explanation. Present in this sample are approximately 83,000 clones, roughly 80% of which were seen just once. The ten largest clones capture approximately 1% of the sample.

No antigen has been assigned to these receptors. Material: CD4+ T cells from PBMCs cultured with HCoV-OC43 spike peptides, obtained after COVID-19 vaccination. The sample's cell subset or site, from its label and the paper: HCoV-OC43 spike overlapping peptide pool stimulation. The receptors were gathered from a human donor who received a COVID-19 vaccine.

The rearrangement joins TRBV6-6 to TRBJ1-2; perhaps TRBD1 as D (5 bases). Trimming removed 0 bases from V and 4 bases from J, with 9 bases in between. Looked up from germline, CDR1 is MNHNY and CDR2 is SVGAGI (reference sequence). The CDR3 extends over 14 amino acids. The CDR3 here is CASSYSGGLYGYTF. The CDR3 DNA reads TGTGCCAGCAGTTACTCGGGGGGACTCTATGGCTACACCTTC.

This chain joins TRBV2 and TRBJ2-2; weak D call: TRBD1 (6 bases). Trimming removed 7 bases from V and 4 bases from J, with 13 bases in between. There are 14 residues in the CDR3. Germline V gene lookup returns CDR1 SNHLY and CDR2 FYNNEI. The DNA for the CDR3 is TGTGCCAGCATTGATGGGACACCCACCGGGGAGCTGTTTTTT. The encoded protein is CASIDGTPTGELFF.

The chain carries TRBV5-5 and TRBJ1-1, with D maybe TRBD1 (6 bases). This CDR3 is 15 amino acids long. In germline, CDR1 is SGHKS, CDR2 YYEKEE (reference sequence). V was pared by 2 bases and J by 1 base, with 12 bases between. This chain's CDR3 is CASSFYRVTNTEAFF. The CDR3 nucleotides read TGTGCCAGCAGCTTTTACAGGGTGACGAACACTGAAGCTTTCTTT. The entire variable domain, with the rest obtained from reference TRBV5-5 and TRBJ1-1, is as follows: DAGVTQSPTHLIKTRGQQVTLRCSPISGHKSVSWYQQVLGQGPQFIFQYYEKEERGRGNFPDRFSARQFPNYSSELNVNALLLGDSALYLCASSFYRVTNTEAFFGQGTRLTVV.

This sequence joins TRBV2 and TRBJ1-3; D remains ambiguous. Trimming removed 6 bases from V and 0 bases from J, with 12 bases in between. CDR3 length: 15 amino acids. Germline V gene data show CDR1 as SNHLY and CDR2 as FYNNEI. CDR3 sequence reads: CASRGGSNSGNTIYF. The CDR3 region has the DNA TGTGCCAGCAGAGGAGGAAGTAACTCTGGAAACACCATATATTTT.

This sequence joins TRBV5-6 and TRBJ1-6, with 7 nucleotides matching TRBD1. V shed 5 bases, J shed 3 bases, and the junction held 5 bases outside the gene matches. CDR1 SGHDT and CDR2 YYEEEE come from the germline V gene. The length of the CDR3 is 15 residues. The chain's CDR3 is CASSGTVLYNSPLHF. The CDR3 coding sequence is TGTGCCAGCAGTGGGACAGTTCTCTATAATTCACCCCTCCACTTT.

This rearrangement joins TRBV19 to TRBJ2-2; no definite D call. The CDR3 contains 15 residues. The germline CDR1 and CDR2 sequences are LNHDA and SQIVND (reference sequence). With 0 bases removed from V and 1 base from J, the gap between germline ends came to 6 bases. The CDR3 nucleotides read TGTGCCAGTAGTATAGATCGAGGGAACACCGGGGAGCTGTTTTTT. This codes for CASSIDRGNTGELFF. Complete variable domain (other parts from reference TRBV19 and TRBJ2-2): DGGITQSPKYLFRKEGQNVTLSCEQNLNHDAMYWYRQDPGQGLRLIYYSQIVNDFQKGDIAEGYSVSREKKESFPLTVTSAQKNPTAFYLCASSIDRGNTGELFFGEGSRLTVL.

This clone was seen only once. The V call is TRBV19, the J call TRBJ1-6; D call uncertain. V was trimmed by 5 bases and J by 7 bases, leaving 12 bases between them. The CDR3 has 14 residues. Germline CDR1 LNHDA, CDR2 SQIVND (reference sequence). CDR3 bases: TGTGCCAGTAGTCTGTTTAGCGGGAATTCACCCCTCCACTTT. Its protein is CASSLFSGNSPLHF.

J is TRBJ1-4 and V is TRBV25-1; the match to TRBD1 covers 8 bases. The length of the CDR3 is 13 residues. CDR1 is MGHDK, CDR2 SYGVNS, per germline. V shed 8 bases, J shed 5 bases, and the junction held 4 bases outside the gene matches. The CDR3 region is CASRDRPNEKLFF. In DNA form, the CDR3 reads TGTGCCAGCCGGGACAGGCCGAATGAAAAACTGTTTTTT.

The chain uses TRBV15 and TRBJ2-5, with 10 nucleotides matching TRBD2. Germline V gives CDR1 LNHNV, CDR2 YYDKDF (reference sequence). Trimming removed 2 bases from V and 11 bases from J; junction bases left unmatched: 5. The CDR3 loop spans 13 amino acids. The CDR3 DNA is TGTGCCACCAGCAGACTTACAGCGGGGGGGCAGTACTTC. This sequence encodes CATSRLTAGGQYF.

CDR3 region: CASTKYTIVGVDQPQHF. The CDR3 DNA sequence: TGTGCCAGCACCAAATATACTATCGTTGGGGTTGATCAGCCCCAGCATTTT. The chain carries TRBV21-1 and TRBJ1-5. TRBV21-1 is annotated as a pseudogene. The CDR3 length is 17 residues.

The rearrangement joins TRBV2 to TRBJ2-3; 9 nucleotides match TRBD1. Losses at the gene ends were 5 bases for V and 8 bases for J; bases not matched to a gene: 14. CDR3 length: 16 residues. Germline CDR1 reads SNHLY; CDR2 reads FYNNEI. The DNA of the CDR3 is TGTGCCAGCAGTCGCGAAACAGGGGGCGCGGTGGGTACGCAGTATTTT. Translating it yields CASSRETGGAVGTQYF. Using reference TRBV2 and TRBJ2-3 for the parts outside the CDR3, the full variable domain is EPEVTQTPSHQVTQMGQEVILRCVPISNHLYFYWYRQILGQKVEFLVSFYNNEISEKSEIFDDQFSVERPDGSNFTLKIRSTKLEDSAMYFCASSRETGGAVGTQYFGPGTRLTVL.

The chain is built from TRBV4-3 and TRBJ1-2; D is undetermined. With 1 base removed from V and 5 bases from J, the gap between germline ends came to 11 bases. Germline values: CDR1 LGHNA, CDR2 YSLEER. CDR3 length equals 14 residues. Here the CDR3 reads CASSQGSGVYGYTF. CDR3 in DNA: TGCGCCAGCAGCCAAGGATCGGGAGTTTATGGCTACACCTTC.

This clone has only one observation. V is TRBV18 and J is TRBJ2-5; 11 positions match TRBD1. The germline CDR1 and CDR2 sequences are KGHSH and LQKENI. V gave up 2 bases and J gave up 5 bases; unmatched junction bases: 4. The CDR3 length is 15 residues. The CDR3 region is CASSPGQGASETQYF. The CDR3 DNA follows: TGTGCCAGCTCACCAGGACAGGGGGCTTCGGAGACCCAGTACTTC.

The rearrangement uses TRBV9 and TRBJ1-1, with D perhaps matching TRBD1 (6 bases). Germline V lookup: CDR1 SGDLS, CDR2 YYNGEE. The CDR3 runs 15 residues. V was pared by 0 bases and J by 0 bases, with 9 bases between. CDR3 coding DNA: TGTGCCAGCAGCGTAGTGGACAGATTGAACACTGAAGCTTTCTTT. It codes for CASSVVDRLNTEAFF.